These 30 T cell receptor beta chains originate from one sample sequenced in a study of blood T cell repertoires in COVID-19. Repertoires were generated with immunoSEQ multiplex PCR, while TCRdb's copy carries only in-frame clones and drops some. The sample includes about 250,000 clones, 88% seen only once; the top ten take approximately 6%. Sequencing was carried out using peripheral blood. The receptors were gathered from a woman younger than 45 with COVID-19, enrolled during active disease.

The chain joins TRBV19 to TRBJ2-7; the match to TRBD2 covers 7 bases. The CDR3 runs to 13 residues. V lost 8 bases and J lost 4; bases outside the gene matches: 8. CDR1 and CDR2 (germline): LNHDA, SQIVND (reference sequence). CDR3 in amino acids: CASRRGVKYEQYF. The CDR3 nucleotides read TGTGCCAGTCGACGGGGGGTTAAGTACGAGCAGTACTTC.

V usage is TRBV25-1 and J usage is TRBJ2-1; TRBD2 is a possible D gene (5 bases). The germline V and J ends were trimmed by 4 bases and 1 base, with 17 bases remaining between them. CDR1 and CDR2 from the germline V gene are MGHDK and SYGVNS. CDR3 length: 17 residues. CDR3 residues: CASSAGLGLVSYNEQFF. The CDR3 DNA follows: TGTGCCAGCAGTGCCGGACTGGGGTTAGTTTCCTACAATGAGCAGTTCTTC.

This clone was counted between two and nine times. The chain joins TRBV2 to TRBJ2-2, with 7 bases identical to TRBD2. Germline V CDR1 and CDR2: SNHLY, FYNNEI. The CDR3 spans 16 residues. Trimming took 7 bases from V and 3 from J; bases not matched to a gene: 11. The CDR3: CASTKGRERDTGELFF. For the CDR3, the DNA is TGTGCCAGCACCAAGGGGAGGGAGCGGGACACCGGGGAGCTGTTTTTT.

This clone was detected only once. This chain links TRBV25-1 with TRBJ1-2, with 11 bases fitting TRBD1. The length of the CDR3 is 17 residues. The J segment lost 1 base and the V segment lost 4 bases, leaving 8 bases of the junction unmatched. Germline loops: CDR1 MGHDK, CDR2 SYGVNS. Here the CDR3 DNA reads TGTGCCAGCAGTGTCCAGGACAGGGGGCTAGATAACTATGGCTACACCTTC. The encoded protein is CASSVQDRGLDNYGYTF.

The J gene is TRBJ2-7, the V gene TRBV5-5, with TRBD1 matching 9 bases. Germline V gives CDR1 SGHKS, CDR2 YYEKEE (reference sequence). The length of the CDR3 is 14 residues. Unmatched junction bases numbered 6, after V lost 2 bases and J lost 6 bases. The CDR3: CASSLRQGVGEQYF. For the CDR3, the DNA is TGTGCCAGCAGCTTACGACAGGGGGTCGGCGAGCAGTACTTC.

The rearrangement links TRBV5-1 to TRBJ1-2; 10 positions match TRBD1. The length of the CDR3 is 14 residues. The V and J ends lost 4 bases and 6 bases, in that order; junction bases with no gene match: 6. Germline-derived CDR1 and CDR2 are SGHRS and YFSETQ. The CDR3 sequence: CASSPTGTGDGYTF. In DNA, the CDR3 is TGCGCCAGCAGCCCCACCGGGACAGGGGATGGCTACACCTTC.

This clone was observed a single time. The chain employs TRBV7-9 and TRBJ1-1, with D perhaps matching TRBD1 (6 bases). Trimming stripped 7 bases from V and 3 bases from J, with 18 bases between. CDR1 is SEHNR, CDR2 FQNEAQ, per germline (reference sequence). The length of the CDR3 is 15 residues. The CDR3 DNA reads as TGTGCCAGCACCACGACGGATAGACAGGACACTGAAGCTTTCTTT. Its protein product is CASTTTDRQDTEAFF.

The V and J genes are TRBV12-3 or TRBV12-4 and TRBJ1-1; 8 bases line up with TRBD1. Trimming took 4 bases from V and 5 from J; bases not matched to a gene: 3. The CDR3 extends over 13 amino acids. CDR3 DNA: TGTGCCAGCAGTTCGCGACAGGGGACTGAAGCTTTCTTT. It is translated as CASSSRQGTEAFF.

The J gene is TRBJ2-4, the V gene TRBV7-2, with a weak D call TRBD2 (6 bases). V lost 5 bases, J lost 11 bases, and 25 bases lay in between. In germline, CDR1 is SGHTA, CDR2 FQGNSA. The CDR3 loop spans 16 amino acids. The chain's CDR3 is CASSPGRRHLLLFQYF. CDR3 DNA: TGTGCCAGCAGCCCGGGGAGGCGACACCTACTTCTCTTTCAGTACTTC.

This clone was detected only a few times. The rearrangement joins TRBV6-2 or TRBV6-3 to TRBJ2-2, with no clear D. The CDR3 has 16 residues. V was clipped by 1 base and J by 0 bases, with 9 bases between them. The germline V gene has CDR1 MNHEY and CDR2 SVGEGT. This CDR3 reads CASSYWSVANTGELFF. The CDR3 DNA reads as TGTGCCAGCAGTTACTGGTCAGTGGCGAACACCGGGGAGCTGTTTTTT.

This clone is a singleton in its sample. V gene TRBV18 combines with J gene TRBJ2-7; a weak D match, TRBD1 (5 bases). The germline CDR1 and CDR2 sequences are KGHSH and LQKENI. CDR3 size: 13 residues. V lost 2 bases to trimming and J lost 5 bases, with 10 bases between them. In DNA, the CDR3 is TGTGCCAGCTCACCAAACCAAGGGGACGAGCAGTACGTC. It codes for CASSPNQGDEQYV.

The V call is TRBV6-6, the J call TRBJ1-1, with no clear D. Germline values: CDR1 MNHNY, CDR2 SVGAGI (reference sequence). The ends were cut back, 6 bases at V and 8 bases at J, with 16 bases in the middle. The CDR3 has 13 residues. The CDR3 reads CASRPVISVEAFF. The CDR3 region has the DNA TGTGCCAGCAGACCGGTAATCAGCGTAGAAGCTTTCTTT.

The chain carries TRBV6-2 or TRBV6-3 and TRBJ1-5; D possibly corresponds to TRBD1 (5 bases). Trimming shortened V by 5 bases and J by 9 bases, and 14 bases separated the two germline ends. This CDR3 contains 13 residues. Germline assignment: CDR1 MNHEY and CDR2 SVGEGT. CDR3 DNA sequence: TGTGCCAGCAGTCGGCGGGGGGTATCGCCCCAGCATTTT. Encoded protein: CASSRRGVSPQHF.

The CDR3 is CASSTQGIKPEAFF. As DNA, the CDR3 is TGTGCCAGCAGCACCCAGGGAATTAAGCCTGAAGCTTTCTTT. The V and J genes are TRBV7-9 and TRBJ1-1, with D tentatively TRBD1 (5 bases). V lost 5 bases to trimming and J lost 6 bases, with 16 bases between them. The CDR3 is 14 residues long. Germline V gene data show CDR1 as SEHNR and CDR2 as FQNEAQ (reference sequence).

The CDR3 loop is CATSDGHTDTQYF. DNA for the CDR3: TGTGCCACCAGTGATGGACATACAGATACGCAGTATTTT. The chain combines TRBV24-1 with TRBJ2-3, with D maybe TRBD1 (5 bases). The CDR3 sequence is 13 residues long. Trimming shortened V by 3 bases and J by 3 bases, and 6 bases separated the two germline ends. CDR1 KGHDR and CDR2 SFDVKD come from the germline V gene.

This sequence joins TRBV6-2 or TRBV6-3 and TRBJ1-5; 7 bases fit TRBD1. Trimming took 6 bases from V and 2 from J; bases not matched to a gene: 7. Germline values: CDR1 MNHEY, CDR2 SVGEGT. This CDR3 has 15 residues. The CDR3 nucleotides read TGTGCCAGCAGCCAGGGGGGGGCCGGCAATCAGCCCCAGCATTTT. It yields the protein CASSQGGAGNQPQHF.

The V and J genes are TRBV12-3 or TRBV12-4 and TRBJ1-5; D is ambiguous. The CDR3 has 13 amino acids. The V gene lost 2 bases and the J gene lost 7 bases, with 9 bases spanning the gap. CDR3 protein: CASSLRRDQPQHF. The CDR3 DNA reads TGTGCCAGCAGTTTAAGGAGAGACCAGCCCCAGCATTTT.

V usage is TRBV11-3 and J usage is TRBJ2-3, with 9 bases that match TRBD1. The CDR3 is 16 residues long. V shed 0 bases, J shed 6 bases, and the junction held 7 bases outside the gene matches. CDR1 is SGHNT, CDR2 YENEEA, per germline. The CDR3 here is CASSLDTGTGRDTQYF. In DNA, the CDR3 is TGTGCCAGCAGCTTAGATACCGGGACAGGGAGGGATACGCAGTATTTT.

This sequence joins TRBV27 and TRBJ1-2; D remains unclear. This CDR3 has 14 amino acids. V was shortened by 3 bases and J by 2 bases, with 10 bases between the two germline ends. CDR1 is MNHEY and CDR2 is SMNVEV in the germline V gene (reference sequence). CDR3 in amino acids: CASSFRSGNYGYTF. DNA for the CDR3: TGTGCCAGCAGTTTCCGGTCAGGAAACTATGGCTACACCTTC.

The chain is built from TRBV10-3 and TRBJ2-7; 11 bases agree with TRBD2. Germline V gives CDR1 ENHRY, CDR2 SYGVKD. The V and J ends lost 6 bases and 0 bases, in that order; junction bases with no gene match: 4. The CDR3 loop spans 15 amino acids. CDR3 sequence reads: CAIRTSGGSSYEQYV. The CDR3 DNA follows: TGTGCCATCAGAACTAGCGGGGGAAGCTCCTACGAGCAGTACGTC.

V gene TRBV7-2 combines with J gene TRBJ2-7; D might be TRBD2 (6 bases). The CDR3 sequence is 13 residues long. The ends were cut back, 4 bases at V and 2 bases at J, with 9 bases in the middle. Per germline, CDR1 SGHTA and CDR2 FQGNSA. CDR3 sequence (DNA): TGTGCCAGCAGCTCGCGGGGAACCTACGAGCAGTACGTC. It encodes CASSSRGTYEQYV.

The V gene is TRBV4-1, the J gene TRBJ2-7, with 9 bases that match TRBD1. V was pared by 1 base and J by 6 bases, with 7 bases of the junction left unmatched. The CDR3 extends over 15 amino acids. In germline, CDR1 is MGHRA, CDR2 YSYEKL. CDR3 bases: TGCGCCAGCAGCCAAGGTCATGGACAGGGGATCGAGCAGTACGTC. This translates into CASSQGHGQGIEQYV.

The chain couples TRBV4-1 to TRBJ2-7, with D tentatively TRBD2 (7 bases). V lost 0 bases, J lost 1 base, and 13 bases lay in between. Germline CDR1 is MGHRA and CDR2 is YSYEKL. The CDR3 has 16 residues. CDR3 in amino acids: CASSQEGGGVSYEQYF. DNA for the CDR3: TGCGCCAGCAGCCAAGAAGGGGGGGGAGTTTCCTACGAGCAGTACTTC.

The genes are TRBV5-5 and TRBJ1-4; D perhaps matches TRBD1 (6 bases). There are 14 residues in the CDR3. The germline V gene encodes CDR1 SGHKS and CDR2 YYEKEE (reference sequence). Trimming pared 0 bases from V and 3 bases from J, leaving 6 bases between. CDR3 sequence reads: CASSLGQANEKLFF. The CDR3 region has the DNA TGTGCCAGCAGCTTGGGACAGGCTAATGAAAAACTGTTTTTT.

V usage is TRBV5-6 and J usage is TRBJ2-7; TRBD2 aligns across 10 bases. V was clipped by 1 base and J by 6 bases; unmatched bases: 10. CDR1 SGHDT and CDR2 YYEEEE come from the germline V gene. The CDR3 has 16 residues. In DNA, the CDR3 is TGTGCCAGCAGCTTGTTTTCTCTAGCGGGAGTGGGCGAGCAGTACGTC. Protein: CASSLFSLAGVGEQYV.

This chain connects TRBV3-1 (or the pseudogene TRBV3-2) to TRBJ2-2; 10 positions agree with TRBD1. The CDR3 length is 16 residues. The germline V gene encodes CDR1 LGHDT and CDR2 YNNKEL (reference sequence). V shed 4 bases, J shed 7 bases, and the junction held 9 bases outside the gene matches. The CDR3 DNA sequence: TGTGCCAGCAGCCCTACCGGGACAGGGGAAATCGGGGAGCTGTTTTTT. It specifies CASSPTGTGEIGELFF.

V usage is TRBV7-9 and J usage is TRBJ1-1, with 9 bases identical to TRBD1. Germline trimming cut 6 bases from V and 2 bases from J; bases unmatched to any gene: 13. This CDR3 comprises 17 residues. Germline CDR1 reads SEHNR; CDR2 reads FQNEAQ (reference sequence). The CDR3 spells CASSWDRDVYTNTEAFF. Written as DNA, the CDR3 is TGTGCCAGCAGTTGGGACAGGGACGTTTATACAAACACTGAAGCTTTCTTT.

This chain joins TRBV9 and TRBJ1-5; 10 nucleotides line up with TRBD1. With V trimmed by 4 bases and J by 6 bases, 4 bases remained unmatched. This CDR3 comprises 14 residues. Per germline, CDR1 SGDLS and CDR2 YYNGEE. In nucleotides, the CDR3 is TGTGCCAGCAGCCTGACAGGGGGCGGTCAGCCCCAGCATTTT. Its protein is CASSLTGGGQPQHF.

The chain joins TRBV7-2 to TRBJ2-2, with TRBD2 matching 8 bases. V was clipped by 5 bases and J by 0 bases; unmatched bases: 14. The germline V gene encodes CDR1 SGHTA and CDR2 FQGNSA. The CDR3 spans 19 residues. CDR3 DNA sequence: TGTGCCAGCAGCCGCATCCCGATGGTAGCGGGAACGAACACCGGGGAGCTGTTTTTT. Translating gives CASSRIPMVAGTNTGELFF.

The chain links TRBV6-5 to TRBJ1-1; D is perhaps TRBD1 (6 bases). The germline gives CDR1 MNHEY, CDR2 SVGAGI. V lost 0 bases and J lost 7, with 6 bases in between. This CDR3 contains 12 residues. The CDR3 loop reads CASSYSGGEAFF. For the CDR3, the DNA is TGTGCCAGCAGTTACTCAGGGGGTGAAGCTTTCTTT.